A selection of T cell receptor beta chains follows, all from one sample in a study of T and B cells in COVID-19 patients. One entry per CDR3 protein results from TCRdb running MiXCR on the multiplex PCR reads. Of 14,000 or so distinct CDR3 sequences listed, approximately 30% are singletons. Sequencing was carried out using blood. Receptor source: a human donor who had recovered from COVID-19. The CDR3 runs from the conserved cysteine through the conserved F or W. The D gene is left open where the match is weak. A clone size is listed for some rows: how often the clone was seen (once, few, many), or a class if it is expanded.

J,D,V,size,DNA,CDR3
TRBJ2-7,TRBD2,TRBV12-3/TRBV12-4,few,TGTGCCAGCAGTCCGGGACTAGCGGGGGTTTCGTACGAGCAGTACTTC,CASSPGLAGVSYEQYF
TRBJ1-4,TRBD1,TRBV12-3/TRBV12-4,many,TGTGCCAGCAGTCTGACAGGGGCCACGGAAAAACTGTTTTTT,CASSLTGATEKLFF
TRBJ2-3,TRBD2,TRBV18,.,TGTGCCAGCTCACCAACGGGAGGGCCCGGAGATACGCAGTATTTT,CASSPTGGPGDTQYF
TRBJ1-2,.,TRBV12-3/TRBV12-4,few,TGTGCCAGCAGTTTATCCTCAACCGGGGCTAACTATGGCTACACCTTC,CASSLSSTGANYGYTF
TRBJ2-7,.,TRBV6-6,.,TGTGCCAGCAGTCGCACCTACGAGCAGTACTTC,CASSRTYEQYF
TRBJ2-7,.,TRBV30,medium-sized,TGTGCCTGGAGTGTTCCCCTCGGGACACTTTCCTACGAGCAGTACTTC,CAWSVPLGTLSYEQYF
TRBJ2-4,.,TRBV6-6,.,TGTGCCAGCAGCGCCTCGGGACTAGCCAAAAACATTCAGTACTTC,CASSASGLAKNIQYF
TRBJ2-5,.,TRBV27,many,TGTGCCAGCAGTTTATTAGGACAGCAAGAGACCCAGTACTTC,CASSLLGQQETQYF
TRBJ1-2,.,TRBV12-3/TRBV12-4,.,TGTGCCAGCAGTGAACTCTATGGCTACACCTTC,CASSELYGYTF
TRBJ2-7,.,TRBV19,medium-sized,TGTGCCAGTAGGGACAGTGGAACCTACGAGCAGTACTTC,CASRDSGTYEQYF
TRBJ2-1,TRBD2,TRBV5-5,many,TGTGCCAGCAGCTGTGGACTAGCGGGAGAAAATAATGAGCAGTTCTTC,CASSCGLAGENNEQFF
TRBJ2-7,.,TRBV20-1,.,TGCAGTGCCACTTACCGGACAGCAAGGTACGAGCAGTACTTC,CSATYRTARYEQYF
TRBJ1-6,.,TRBV27,.,TGTGCCAGCAGTTCGACGGGGTATAATTCACCCCTCCACTTT,CASSSTGYNSPLHF
TRBJ2-1,.,TRBV27,medium-sized,TGTGCCAGCAGACGCCGGGGCTTCTACAATGAGCAGTTCTTC,CASRRRGFYNEQFF
TRBJ1-5,TRBD1,TRBV12-3/TRBV12-4,few,TGTGCCAGCAGCCGAGGGACAGGGGATCAGCCCCAGCATTTT,CASSRGTGDQPQHF
TRBJ2-7,TRBD2,TRBV15,few,TGTGCCACCAGGCTAGCGGGAGCCTCCTACGAGCAGTACTTC,CATRLAGASYEQYF
TRBJ2-1,.,TRBV6-5,many,TGTGCCAGCAAGGTTTCGGCGGACAGATACAATGAGCAGTTCTTC,CASKVSADRYNEQFF
TRBJ2-7,.,TRBV6-5,medium-sized,TGTGCCAGCACTGACAGATTCTACGAGCAGTACTTC,CASTDRFYEQYF
TRBJ1-6,.,TRBV6-5,.,TGTGCCAGCAGTCCCCAAGGGTCCTATAATTCACCCCTCCACTTT,CASSPQGSYNSPLHF
TRBJ2-7,.,TRBV5-6,many,TGTGCCAGCAGCTTCGGAGGAAGTGAAGAGCAGTACTTC,CASSFGGSEEQYF
TRBJ2-5,.,TRBV27,medium-sized,TGTGCCAGCCGGCTACTTGAGGGGGAGACCCAGTACTTC,CASRLLEGETQYF
TRBJ1-5,.,TRBV6-2/TRBV6-3,few,TGTGCCAGCAGTTACTCTAGTGAGGGGACACCCCAGCATTTT,CASSYSSEGTPQHF
TRBJ1-2,.,TRBV19,many,TGTGCCAGTAGTACCCTGGGACAACCGAGGAGCTATGGCTACACCTTC,CASSTLGQPRSYGYTF
TRBJ2-2,TRBD1,TRBV6-4,medium-sized,TGTGCCTTCACCGGGACAGGGAGTAGCGGGGAGCTGTTTTTT,CAFTGTGSSGELFF
TRBJ1-1,TRBD1,TRBV5-5,.,TGTGCCAGCAGCGGGGCAGGGGGCACTGAAGCTTTCTTT,CASSGAGGTEAFF